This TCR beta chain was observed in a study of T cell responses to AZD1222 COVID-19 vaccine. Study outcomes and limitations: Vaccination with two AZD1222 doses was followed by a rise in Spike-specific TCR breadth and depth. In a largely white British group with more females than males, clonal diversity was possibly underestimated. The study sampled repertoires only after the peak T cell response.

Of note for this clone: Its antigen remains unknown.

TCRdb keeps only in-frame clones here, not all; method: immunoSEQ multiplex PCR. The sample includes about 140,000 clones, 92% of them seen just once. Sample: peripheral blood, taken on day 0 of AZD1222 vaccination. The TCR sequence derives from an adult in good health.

The CDR3 spells CASGVEFTGELFF. The CDR3 coding sequence is TGTGCCAGCGGGGTAGAGTTCACCGGGGAGCTGTTTTTT. This sequence joins TRBV9 and TRBJ2-2; D remains unclear. Looked up from germline, CDR1 is SGDLS and CDR2 is YYNGEE. Trimming pared 7 bases from V and 4 bases from J, leaving 11 bases between. The CDR3 loop spans 13 amino acids.